This TCR beta chain was documented in a study of cytomegalovirus exposure and HLA in healthy donors. The PCR contained 60 Vbeta and 13 Jbeta primers. Repertoires were generated with immunoSEQ multiplex PCR, while TCRdb's copy carries only in-frame clones and drops some. The sample yields 84,000 or so clones, more than 65% seen once. Remarks on this clone: Antigen: not known.

Study-wide results and caveats: Confirmation was obtained in vitro that a few CMV-associated chains are specific for CMV antigens.

The sequence was obtained from a man aged 25-45 years in good health and CMV-seronegative. The sample was PBMCs.

This chain's CDR3 is CASSRRVNYEQYF. Here the CDR3 DNA reads TGTGCCAGCAGCCGCAGGGTGAACTACGAGCAGTACTTC. This sequence joins TRBV5-4 and TRBJ2-7; a weak D match, TRBD1 (5 bases). Germline V gene data show CDR1 as SGHNT and CDR2 as YYREEE (reference sequence). The CDR3 length is 13 residues. With 4 bases removed from V and 3 bases from J, the gap between germline ends came to 11 bases.